This T cell receptor (beta chain) was identified during a study of blood T cells in healthy people across ages. On the study more broadly: When template switching was applied, about one barcoded beta molecule was captured per two T cells. Study observations and caveats: Across the age range, TCR beta diversity per million T cells fell in a roughly linear way. TCR beta diversity was tightly associated with the proportion of naive T cells.

No fewer than 6 million PBMCs went into each sample. Of note for this clonotype: Antigen specificity is unknown.

The CDR3 spans 16 residues. From germline, CDR1 is DFQATT and CDR2 SNEGSKA (reference sequence). J lost 3 bases, V lost 1 base, and 7 bases had no gene match. The authors ran a second PCR of 7 to 11 cycles using a sample-barcoded 5' primer and a J-beta primer mix. MiXCR, applied by TCRdb to the 5' RACE reads, yields one record per CDR3 protein. The table shows 1 million or so distinct CDR3 sequences, with around 43% occurring only once. The source material was blood. The V gene is TRBV20-1, the J gene TRBJ2-1; 9 bases agree with TRBD2. This clonotype was sampled from a woman in her sixties or seventies in good health. CDR3 DNA sequence: TGCAGTGCTAGAGGCGAGCGGGAGGCTTTCTACAATGAGCAGTTCTTC. Protein: CSARGEREAFYNEQFF.